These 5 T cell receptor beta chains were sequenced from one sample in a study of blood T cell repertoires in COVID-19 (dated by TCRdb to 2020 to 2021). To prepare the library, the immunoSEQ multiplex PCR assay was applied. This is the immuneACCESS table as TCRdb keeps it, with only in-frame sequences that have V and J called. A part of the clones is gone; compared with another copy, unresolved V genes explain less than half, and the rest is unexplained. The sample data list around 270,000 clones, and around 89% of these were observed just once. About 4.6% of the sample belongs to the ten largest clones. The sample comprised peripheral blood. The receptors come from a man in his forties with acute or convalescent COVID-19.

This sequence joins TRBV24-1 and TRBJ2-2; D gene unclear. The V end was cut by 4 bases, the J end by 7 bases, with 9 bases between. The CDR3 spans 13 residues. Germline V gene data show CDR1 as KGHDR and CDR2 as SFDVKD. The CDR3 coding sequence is TGTGCCACCAGTGACCGCGGCGGCGGGGAGCTGTTTTTT. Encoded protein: CATSDRGGGELFF.

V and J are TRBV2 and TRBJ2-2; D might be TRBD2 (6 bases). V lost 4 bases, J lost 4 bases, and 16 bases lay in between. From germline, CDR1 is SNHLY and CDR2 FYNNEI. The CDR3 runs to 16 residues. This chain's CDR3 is CASSGGGRVSTGELFF. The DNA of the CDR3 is TGTGCCAGCAGTGGGGGAGGACGGGTGAGCACCGGGGAGCTGTTTTTT.

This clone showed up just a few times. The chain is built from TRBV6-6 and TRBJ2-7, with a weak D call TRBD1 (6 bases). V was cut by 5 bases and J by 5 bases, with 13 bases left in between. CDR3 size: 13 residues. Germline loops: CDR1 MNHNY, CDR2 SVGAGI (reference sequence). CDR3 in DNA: TGTGCCAGCAGTCTTCGACAGGTCAACGAGCAGTACTTC. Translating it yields CASSLRQVNEQYF.

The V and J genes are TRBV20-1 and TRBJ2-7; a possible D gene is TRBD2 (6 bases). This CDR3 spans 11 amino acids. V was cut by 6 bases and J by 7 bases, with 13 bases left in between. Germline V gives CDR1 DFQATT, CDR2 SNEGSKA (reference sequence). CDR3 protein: CSAGGVEEQYF. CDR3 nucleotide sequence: TGCAGTGCAGGAGGGGTGGAGGAGCAGTACTTC.

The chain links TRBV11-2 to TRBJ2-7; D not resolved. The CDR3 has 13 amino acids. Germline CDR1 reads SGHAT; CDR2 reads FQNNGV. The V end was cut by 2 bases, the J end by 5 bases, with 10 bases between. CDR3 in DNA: TGTGCCAGCAGCTTATTCCCAGAGGACGAGCAGTACTTC. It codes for CASSLFPEDEQYF.